The 10 T cell receptor beta chains below all came from one sample that was sequenced in a study of T-cell reconstitution after alpha-beta-depleted transplantation in children. Unique molecular identifiers tagged the TCRbeta library. TCRdb re-called the PCR reads with MiXCR, one entry per CDR3 protein. The data show roughly 180,000 distinct CDR3 sequences, 11% seen once. The source was PBMCs, collected before TCRalphabeta/CD19-depleted stem cell transplant. These receptors came from a boy aged 2 to 10 with acute myeloid leukemia, due to receive a stem cell transplant.

This clonotype occurred many times. The chain has TRBV5-1 and TRBJ1-2, with 12 bases matching TRBD1. V lost 2 bases and J lost 7; bases outside the gene matches: 12. The CDR3 length is 17 residues. CDR1 SGHRS and CDR2 YFSETQ come from the germline V gene. The CDR3 DNA reads as TGCGCCAGCAGCTTACCCCCCCCGGGACAGGGGGCGCGTGGCTACACCTTC. Translated: CASSLPPPGQGARGYTF.

This clonotype was observed many times. J is TRBJ1-2 and V is TRBV3-1; unclear D gene. V was trimmed by 1 base and J by 1 base, leaving 10 bases between them. The length of the CDR3 is 15 residues. Germline assignment: CDR1 LGHDT and CDR2 YNNKEL (reference sequence). CDR3 residues: CASSQGTHGNYGYTF. The CDR3 bases are TGTGCCAGCAGCCAAGGCACCCACGGTAACTATGGCTACACCTTC.

Only a few counts were recorded for this clonotype. One end of the junction fails to match germline, which may point to a read error. The rearrangement links TRBV10-2 to TRBJ2-5; perhaps TRBD2 as D (5 bases). There are 15 residues in the CDR3. Germline V gives CDR1 WSHSY, CDR2 SAAADI. CDR3 sequence: CASSELGAEQETQSF. DNA for the CDR3: TGCGCCAGCAGTGAGTTAGGAGCGGAACAAGAGACCCAGTCCTTC.

This chain links TRBV11-2 with TRBJ1-5, with D possibly TRBD1 on 6 matching bases. CDR1 and CDR2 (germline): SGHAT, FQNNGV. CDR3 length: 14 residues. The germline V and J ends were trimmed by 6 bases and 7 bases, with 16 bases remaining between them. CDR3 DNA sequence: TGTGCCAGCAGATCCTACAGGGCAGGACAGCCCCAGCATTTT. Translated: CASRSYRAGQPQHF.

This clonotype was seen ten or more times. The chain uses TRBV20-1 and TRBJ1-6; D is undetermined. The CDR3 sequence is 14 residues long. Trimming took off 3 bases at V and 7 bases at J, with 13 bases between the two ends. CDR1 DFQATT and CDR2 SNEGSKA come from the germline V gene (reference sequence). The CDR3 nucleotides are TGCAGTGCTAGTTTCGGAACAGACAATTCACCCCTCCACTTT. Residues: CSASFGTDNSPLHF.

Ten or more counts support this clonotype. The chain combines TRBV20-1 with TRBJ2-1; TRBD1 aligns across 9 bases. Per germline, CDR1 DFQATT and CDR2 SNEGSKA (reference sequence). The CDR3 extends over 11 amino acids. CDR3 sequence reads: CKVGQGNEQFF. CDR3 bases: TGCAAGGTGGGACAGGGCAATGAGCAGTTCTTC.

This clonotype was recorded many times. The chain is built from TRBV29-1 and TRBJ2-7; D perhaps matches TRBD1 (6 bases). Germline assignment: CDR1 SQVTM and CDR2 ANQGSEA. CDR3 size: 15 residues. V lost 4 bases, J lost 0 bases, and 16 bases lay in between. CDR3 nucleotide sequence: TGCAGCGTTGTCCCACAGGGCGCCAGCTCCTACGAGCAGTACTTC. It translates to CSVVPQGASSYEQYF.

This clonotype was observed many times. The chain recombines TRBV15 with TRBJ1-2; no firm D call. The CDR3 length is 13 residues. Trimming took off 1 base at V and 5 bases at J, with 8 bases between the two ends. CDR1 is LNHNV, CDR2 YYDKDF, per germline (reference sequence). For the CDR3, the DNA is TGTGCCACCAGCAGAGGAGGAGGGTATGGCTACACCTTC. Translation: CATSRGGGYGYTF.

As for this clonotype: An end of the junction differs from the germline gene, which may be a read error. V is TRBV5-1 and J is TRBJ2-5, with D perhaps matching TRBD2 (5 bases). CDR1 and CDR2 from the germline V gene are SGHRS and YFSETQ. The CDR3 extends over 15 amino acids. CDR3 coding DNA: TGCGCCATCAGCTTGAGGGCAGACCAGCAAGAGACCCAGTACTTC. It translates to CAISLRADQQETQYF.

This clonotype was counted a few times. The chain employs TRBV4-1 and TRBJ2-7; 8 nucleotides agree with TRBD2. The CDR3 consists of 17 residues. V lost 0 bases and J lost 1; bases outside the gene matches: 8. Germline V lookup: CDR1 MGHRA, CDR2 YSYEKL. This chain's CDR3 is CASSQELPPGGSYEQYF. CDR3 nucleotide sequence: TGCGCCAGCAGCCAAGAGTTGCCGCCGGGAGGGTCCTACGAGCAGTACTTC.